The rows below give T cell receptor beta chains drawn from one sample of a study of OX40 agonist ivuxolimab in advanced cancers. Assay used: immunoSEQ multiplex PCR; TCRdb lists only in-frame clones, some missing. The table lists approximately 80,000 clones, 75% to 85% of them singletons. Sequencing used CD4+ or CD8+ T cells sorted from blood, obtained in a trial of the OX40 agonist ivuxolimab. These receptors all come from an adult with an advanced solid tumor such as melanoma, head and neck, liver or kidney cancer. Both conserved end residues are part of each CDR3. A D gene is named only where the DNA matches it firmly. Clone size is not always given. Where it is, it says once, few, many or a class for expanded clones.

>TRBV6-1|.|TRBJ2-3|.
CASSGSADTQYF
TGTGCCAGCAGTGGTAGCGCAGATACGCAGTATTTT
>TRBV19|.|TRBJ2-3|TRBD1
CASSVEGQGGFRDTQYF
TGTGCCAGTAGTGTCGAGGGACAGGGTGGTTTTCGGGATACGCAGTATTTT
>TRBV4-2|once|TRBJ2-1|TRBD2
CASSQDRTSGGGLEQFF
TGTGCCAGCAGCCAAGACCGAACTAGCGGGGGAGGACTTGAGCAGTTCTTC
>TRBV2|.|TRBJ1-2|.
CASSEAGVYGYGYTF
TGTGCCAGCAGTGAAGCGGGGGTTTATGGCTATGGCTACACCTTC
>TRBV10-2|.|TRBJ2-3|.
CASSEVGPPSTDTQYF
TGCGCCAGCAGTGAAGTGGGACCTCCGAGCACAGATACGCAGTATTTT
>TRBV28|once|TRBJ2-1|.
CASSLSREQFF
TGTGCCAGCAGTTTATCTCGTGAGCAGTTCTTC
>TRBV5-6|.|TRBJ2-4|TRBD2
CASSSLGWGGSAKNIQYF
TGTGCCAGCAGCTCCCTGGGGTGGGGGGGTTCGGCCAAAAACATTCAGTACTTC
>TRBV30|.|TRBJ1-1|.
CAWSVYGNTEAFF
TGTGCCTGGAGTGTATACGGCAACACTGAAGCTTTCTTT
>TRBV5-1|.|TRBJ1-1|.
CASSGGARPTEAFF
TGCGCCAGCAGTGGGGGGGCGCGCCCCACTGAAGCTTTCTTT
>TRBV4-1|.|TRBJ2-2|TRBD2
CASSPSPGTRAGGELFF
TGCGCCAGCAGCCCAAGTCCCGGGACTAGGGCCGGCGGGGAGCTGTTTTTT
>TRBV11-2|.|TRBJ1-6|.
CASSEQGPYNSPLHF
TGTGCCAGCAGCGAACAGGGCCCCTATAATTCACCCCTCCACTTT
>TRBV4-3|once|TRBJ2-2|TRBD2
CASKTVPGGTGELFF
TGCGCCAGCAAGACCGTCCCGGGGGGCACCGGGGAGCTGTTTTTT
>TRBV6-5|.|TRBJ1-2|TRBD1
CASTPRVGQGRGYTF
TGTGCCAGCACCCCCCGTGTCGGACAGGGGAGAGGCTACACCTTC
>TRBV18|.|TRBJ1-3|.
CASSPDSSGNTIYF
TGTGCCAGCTCACCGGACAGCTCTGGAAACACCATATATTTT
>TRBV4-3|.|TRBJ1-4|TRBD1
CASSLGQGDEKLFF
TGCGCCAGCAGCCTAGGACAGGGTGATGAAAAACTGTTTTTT
>TRBV6-5|once|TRBJ2-2|.
CASSYSWRANTGELFF
TGTGCCAGCAGTTACTCTTGGCGGGCGAACACCGGGGAGCTGTTTTTT
>TRBV29-1|.|TRBJ2-5|TRBD2
CSVEETSGGTQYF
TGCAGCGTTGAAGAGACTAGCGGAGGGACCCAGTACTTC
>TRBV10-3|once|TRBJ2-1|.
CAIRRDMRLNEQFF
TGTGCCATCAGAAGGGACATGCGTTTAAATGAGCAGTTCTTC
>TRBV29-1|.|TRBJ2-7|TRBD1
CSVGSVTGNPTNEQYF
TGCAGCGTTGGGTCCGTGACAGGGAACCCTACGAACGAGCAGTACTTC
>TRBV9|.|TRBJ2-2|.
CASSVEGAGELFF
TGTGCCAGCAGCGTAGAGGGGGCCGGGGAGCTGTTTTTT
>TRBV5-1|.|TRBJ2-1|.
CASSSKTGEGEQFF
TGCGCCAGCAGCTCAAAAACAGGGGAGGGTGAGCAGTTCTTC
>TRBV4-3|.|TRBJ2-5|TRBD2
CASSQDWGTSGVQSQETQYF
TGCGCCAGCAGCCAAGATTGGGGGACTAGCGGGGTGCAGTCCCAAGAGACCCAGTACTTC
>TRBV6-6|.|TRBJ1-2|.
CASRRDYGYTF
TGTGCCAGCAGGAGGGACTATGGCTACACCTTC
>TRBV4-1|.|TRBJ2-3|TRBD2
CASSPLAGSTDTQYF
TGCGCCAGCAGTCCACTAGCGGGGTCCACAGATACGCAGTATTTT
>TRBV19|once|TRBJ1-4|.
CASSGRGGGGEKLFF
TGTGCCAGTAGCGGGCGGGGGGGCGGAGGTGAAAAACTGTTTTTT
>TRBV6-5|.|TRBJ1-2|.
CASSRPGTGRYGYTF
TGTGCCAGCAGCCGCCCCGGGACGGGACGCTATGGCTACACCTTC
>TRBV7-9|.|TRBJ2-7|.
CASSSGGPQDAGEQYF
TGTGCCAGCAGCTCTGGCGGACCGCAAGATGCAGGCGAGCAGTACTTC
>TRBV7-2|.|TRBJ2-1|.
CASSQQRYNEQFF
TGTGCCAGCAGCCAACAGCGGTACAATGAGCAGTTCTTC
>TRBV19|.|TRBJ2-1|.
CASSIGTRTRQQFF
TGTGCCAGTAGTATAGGGACGCGGACCCGACAGCAGTTCTTC
>TRBV5-1|.|TRBJ2-3|TRBD2
CASSLVLAETDTQYF
TGCGCCAGCAGCTTGGTACTAGCGGAAACAGATACGCAGTATTTT
>TRBV2|few|TRBJ2-7|.
CASRRTQSSYEQYF
TGTGCCAGCCGAAGGACACAGAGCTCCTACGAGCAGTACTTC
>TRBV30|.|TRBJ2-7|.
CAWSQSQGLGYEQYF
TGTGCCTGGAGTCAATCCCAGGGGTTAGGCTACGAGCAGTACTTC
>TRBV29-1|.|TRBJ2-3|.
CSVEPGASDTQYF
TGCAGCGTTGAACCGGGGGCCTCAGATACGCAGTATTTT
>TRBV7-3|.|TRBJ1-4|.
CASSSNHEKLFF
TGTGCCAGCAGCTCGAACCATGAAAAACTGTTTTTT
>TRBV7-9|.|TRBJ1-2|.
CASSLPSGYGYTF
TGTGCCAGCAGCTTACCAAGCGGCTATGGCTACACCTTC
>TRBV18|.|TRBJ2-3|.
CASSNRGGVNTQYF
TGTGCCAGCTCCAACCGGGGCGGGGTAAATACGCAGTATTTT
>TRBV7-2|.|TRBJ1-2|.
CASSIHRAETAGYTF
TGTGCCAGCAGCATCCACCGCGCAGAGACAGCGGGCTACACCTTC
>TRBV6-5|.|TRBJ1-6|.
CASSLFAENSPLHF
TGTGCCAGCAGTCTCTTTGCAGAGAATTCACCCCTCCACTTT
>TRBV18|.|TRBJ2-1|TRBD2
CASSPNLAGGTYNEQFF
TGTGCCAGCTCACCAAACCTAGCGGGGGGAACTTACAATGAGCAGTTCTTC
>TRBV11-2|.|TRBJ2-5|.
CASSPALASSKETQYF
TGTGCCAGCAGCCCCGCATTGGCAAGTTCGAAAGAGACCCAGTACTTC